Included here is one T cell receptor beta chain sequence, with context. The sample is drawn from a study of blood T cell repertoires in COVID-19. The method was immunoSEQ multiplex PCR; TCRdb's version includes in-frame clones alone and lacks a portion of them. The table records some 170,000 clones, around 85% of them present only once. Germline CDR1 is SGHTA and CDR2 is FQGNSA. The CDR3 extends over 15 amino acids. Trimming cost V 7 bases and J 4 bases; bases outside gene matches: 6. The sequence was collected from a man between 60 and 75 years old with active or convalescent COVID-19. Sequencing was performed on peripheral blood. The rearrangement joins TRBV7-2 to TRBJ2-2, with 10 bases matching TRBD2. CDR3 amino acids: CASNAIAGGTGELFF. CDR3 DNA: TGTGCCAGCAACGCAATAGCGGGAGGCACCGGGGAGCTGTTTTTT.